These T cell receptor beta chains were read from a single sample in a study of T cell responses to AZD1222 COVID-19 vaccine. Libraries were prepared by immunoSEQ multiplex PCR; TCRdb keeps only in-frame clonotypes and omits some of them. Of roughly 44,000 clones listed, 75% to 85% are singletons. The source was peripheral blood, collected on day 0 of AZD1222 vaccination. All receptors come from an adult in good health. Both conserved end residues are part of each CDR3. A D gene is named only where the DNA matches it firmly. Not all rows give a size; the values are once, few, many and, for expanded clones, a class.

clone_size j_call d_call v_call cdr3_nt cdr3_aa
. TRBJ2-3 . TRBV7-2 TGTGCCAGCAGCCTCCTCCGGGAGGATACGCAGTATTTT CASSLLREDTQYF
. TRBJ2-1 . TRBV6-2/TRBV6-3 TGTGCCAGCAGTTACGTACCGGAGGGAGAGCAGTTCTTC CASSYVPEGEQFF
. TRBJ1-1 . TRBV5-4 TGTGCCAGCACCGGAAATGCAGGGGCCACTGAAGCTTTCTTT CASTGNAGATEAFF
. TRBJ1-2 . TRBV5-6 TGTGCCAGCAGCTTTTCCGGAGAGGGCTACACCTTC CASSFSGEGYTF
once TRBJ2-1 TRBD2 TRBV5-1 TGCGCCAGCAGCCCTAGCGGGAGAGGCTACAATGAGCAGTTCTTC CASSPSGRGYNEQFF
. TRBJ1-5 TRBD1 TRBV6-5 TGTGCCAGCAGACTGGACAGGTTTAATCAGCCCCAGCATTTT CASRLDRFNQPQHF
. TRBJ2-5 . TRBV6-6 TGTGCCAGCAGGCCAGTTATGACAGCCACGATCCCCCAGTACTTC CASRPVMTATIPQYF
. TRBJ2-5 TRBD1 TRBV27 TGTGCCAGCACACTCTACCCAGGGGGATATGAGACCCAGTACTTC CASTLYPGGYETQYF
. TRBJ1-1 TRBD1 TRBV30 TGTGCCTTAGAGGGACAGGGCTCTGAAGCTTTCTTT CALEGQGSEAFF
. TRBJ1-5 . TRBV7-2 TGTGCCAGCAGCTTCCAGGCATATAGCAATCAGCCCCAGCATTTT CASSFQAYSNQPQHF
. TRBJ1-2 . TRBV9 TGTGCCAGCAGTGTACCCGGGGGCAATGGCTACACCTTC CASSVPGGNGYTF
. TRBJ1-5 . TRBV12-3/TRBV12-4 TGTGCCAGCAGCCCTGGATCGGCCCAGCATTTT CASSPGSAQHF
. TRBJ1-1 . TRBV5-5 TGTGCCAGCAGCTGGATCCCGGGAGGGAACACTGAAGCTTTCTTT CASSWIPGGNTEAFF
. TRBJ1-2 TRBD1 TRBV30 TGTGCCTGGGCCCGACAGGGTTCTTGGGGCTACACCTTC CAWARQGSWGYTF
. TRBJ2-3 . TRBV7-9 TGTGCCAGCAGCGGTGGGCCAGGGAAGACAGATACGCAGTATTTT CASSGGPGKTDTQYF
. TRBJ1-2 . TRBV18 TGTGCCAGCTCACCACAAAGGACAGTAGACAACTATGGCTACACCTTC CASSPQRTVDNYGYTF
medium-sized TRBJ1-5 . TRBV6-4 TGTGCCAGCACGTCTAGCCCTGGCAATCAGCCCCAGCATTTT CASTSSPGNQPQHF
. TRBJ2-1 TRBD2 TRBV10-3 TGTGCCGTCCTACCGGGACTAGAGGGTTACAATGAGCAGTTCTTC CAVLPGLEGYNEQFF
. TRBJ2-1 TRBD2 TRBV15 TGTGCCACCACTCAACTAGCGGGAGGGTACAATGAGCAGTTCTTC CATTQLAGGYNEQFF
. TRBJ2-7 . TRBV10-1 TGCGCCAGCAGTGTGGACGCGAAGGGAAAGAAGTACTTC CASSVDAKGKKYF
. TRBJ2-6 . TRBV19 TGTGCCAGTAGTATAGTGGGAACCTCTGGGGCCAACGTCCTGACTTTC CASSIVGTSGANVLTF
. TRBJ2-7 . TRBV20-1 TGCAGTGCTAGTGAACGTGGAATAGCCTACGAGCAGTACTTC CSASERGIAYEQYF
. TRBJ1-3 . TRBV28 TGTGCCAGCAGGGACAGCTCTGGAAACACCATATATTTT CASRDSSGNTIYF
. TRBJ2-1 . TRBV7-8 TGTGCCAGCAGCCCACGGCCCCGGTCCTACAATGAGCAGTTCTTC CASSPRPRSYNEQFF
few TRBJ2-7 . TRBV2 TGTGCCAGCACCAGAGGTGGGGCGATCTACGAGCAGTACTTC CASTRGGAIYEQYF
medium-sized TRBJ2-5 . TRBV5-3 TGTGCCAGAAGCTTGTTCGGTCCCCAAGAGACCCAGTACTTC CARSLFGPQETQYF
. TRBJ2-1 TRBD2 TRBV30 TGTGCCTGGAGTCTGACCCCAACGGGACTAGCGGGGGGGCGGTATGAGCAGTTCTTC CAWSLTPTGLAGGRYEQFF
. TRBJ2-3 TRBD2 TRBV5-1 TGCGCCAGCAGCTTGGCTTCAGCGGGGGGCACAGATACGCAGTATTTT CASSLASAGGTDTQYF
. TRBJ1-2 . TRBV6-6 TGTGCCAGCAGTGGGAGGACATATGGCTACACCTTC CASSGRTYGYTF
. TRBJ2-2 . TRBV29-1 TGCAGCGTTGGGCAGGGCGGCAGGGAGCTGTTTTTT CSVGQGGRELFF
. TRBJ1-2 TRBD1 TRBV7-9 TGTGCCAGCAGCTTAGTTCAGGGGGCCTATGGCTACACCTTC CASSLVQGAYGYTF
. TRBJ1-2 TRBD1 TRBV15 TGTGCCACCAGCAGAGAGGGACAGGGGGCTGGTGGCTACACCTTC CATSREGQGAGGYTF
. TRBJ2-3 TRBD1 TRBV7-7 TGTGCTAGCAGCTATGAGGGGGAGGACAGGGGGCAAGATACGCAGTATTTT CASSYEGEDRGQDTQYF
. TRBJ1-3 . TRBV7-9 TGTGCCAGCAGCTTAGCCAGGTCTGGAAACACCATATATTTT CASSLARSGNTIYF
. TRBJ1-2 . TRBV3-1/TRBV3-2 TGTGCCAGCAGGGGGGCACCGAGTAACTATGGCTACACCTTC CASRGAPSNYGYTF
. TRBJ1-1 TRBD1 TRBV28 TGTGCCAGCAGTCTCGGGACAGGGGACACTGAAGCTTTCTTT CASSLGTGDTEAFF
. TRBJ1-5 . TRBV2 TGTGCCAGCAGCAAGATCGGTCAGCCCCAGCATTTT CASSKIGQPQHF
once TRBJ1-6 . TRBV30 TGTGCCTGGAGTGTTGCGGGGAATAATAATTCACCCCTCCACTTT CAWSVAGNNNSPLHF
. TRBJ2-2 TRBD2 TRBV5-4 TGTGCCAGCAGCCCCCTGGGGGGGTGGGGAACCGGGGAGCTGTTTTTT CASSPLGGWGTGELFF
. TRBJ1-2 . TRBV7-8 TGTGCCAGCAGCTTTCGACCCGATCGAGGCTACACCTTC CASSFRPDRGYTF
few TRBJ1-1 . TRBV5-3 TGTGCCAGAAGCTTTTCCCAGCAGGGGAACACTGAAGCTTTCTTT CARSFSQQGNTEAFF
. TRBJ2-2 TRBD1 TRBV18 TGTGCCAGTACGAAGGGGACAGGGGCAACGACCGGGGAGCTGTTTTTT CASTKGTGATTGELFF
. TRBJ1-3 . TRBV7-2 TGTGCCAGCAGCGTTGGGGGGCTTAGAAACACCATATATTTT CASSVGGLRNTIYF
. TRBJ1-5 . TRBV30 TGTGCCTGGAGCGGCCGACGGTTTAGTAGCAATCAGCCCCAGCATTTT CAWSGRRFSSNQPQHF
. TRBJ2-5 TRBD1 TRBV3-1/TRBV3-2 TGTGCCAGCAGCCCATGGCAGGGGGCATTGGAGACCCAGTACTTC CASSPWQGALETQYF
. TRBJ1-5 . TRBV20-1 TGCAGTGCTAGTAATGCCGGACAGCCCCAGCATTTT CSASNAGQPQHF
. TRBJ1-1 . TRBV5-4 TGTGCCAGCAGCTTGGTGGGGGTCGGGAACACTGAAGCTTTCTTT CASSLVGVGNTEAFF
. TRBJ2-5 . TRBV7-2 TGTGCCAGCAGCTTAACACTAGTTGGGGAGACCCAGTACTTC CASSLTLVGETQYF
. TRBJ2-7 TRBD1 TRBV10-1 TGCGCCAGCAGTGAGTCGGGACAGGGGGCGGCTGAGCAGTACTTC CASSESGQGAAEQYF
. TRBJ1-4 . TRBV29-1 TGCAGCGTATGGGGAGGCACTAATGAAAAACTGTTTTTT CSVWGGTNEKLFF
. TRBJ2-2 TRBD1 TRBV28 TGTGCCAGCAGTAACCGGGGACAGGGGAAGGGGGAGCTGTTTTTT CASSNRGQGKGELFF
few TRBJ2-7 . TRBV5-1 TGCGCCAGCAGCTCCAGTGGGGGGGGCGGCGAGCAGTACTTC CASSSSGGGGEQYF
once TRBJ2-1 TRBD1 TRBV6-5 TGTGCCAGCGGACAGGGTGACAATGAGCAGTTCTTC CASGQGDNEQFF
. TRBJ1-5 . TRBV5-1 TGCGCCAGCAGCTTGGCCGAAAAACAGCCCCAGCATTTT CASSLAEKQPQHF
. TRBJ2-7 TRBD2 TRBV28 TGTGCCAGCAGTTTAGGCGGGGGGTTCGACGAGCAGTACTTC CASSLGGGFDEQYF